This T cell receptor (beta chain) was sequenced in a study of immune heterogeneity within non-small cell lung tumors. Study-wide context: The tumors comprised several squamous cell carcinomas, approximately 10 non-squamous carcinomas and 1 not otherwise specified. Study observations and caveats: Recurrence of identical dominant CDR3 beta clonotypes was observed across tumor sites within a patient, alongside site-unique high-frequency clones. The repertoire of each individual patient held high-frequency T-cell receptor beta clonotypes that were largely distinct from those of other patients.

Bulk tumor gDNA, 500 to 700 ng per sample, served as the TCR template. During surgery, several far-apart biopsies were obtained from every primary tumor. Each patient presented with untreated, newly diagnosed non-small cell lung cancer and received curative surgery. Newly diagnosed non-small cell lung cancer patients undergoing curative-intent surgery served as donors. This clonotype is medium-sized by share. Its antigen remains unidentified. CDR3 of TCR beta was amplified by multiplex PCR that used 32 V and 13 J primers. TCRdb recomputed calls from the multiplex PCR reads with MiXCR, one row per CDR3 protein. The sample records about 20,000 distinct CDR3 sequences, roughly 29% being singletons. Specimen: lung tumor tissue. The sequence came from a man in his forties with non-small cell lung cancer.

The DNA of the CDR3 is TGTGCCAGCAGCTTTACCCCCACAGGGACTAACTATGGCTACACCTTC. Its translation: CASSFTPTGTNYGYTF. The genes are TRBV7-9 and TRBJ1-2; perhaps TRBD1 as D (6 bases). Germline CDR1 and CDR2: SEHNR and FQNEAQ (reference sequence). The V end was cut by 3 bases, the J end by 0 bases, with 14 bases between. The CDR3 contains 16 residues.